This TCR beta chain was sequenced in a study of shared clonotypes between healthy human individuals. The protocol was immunoSEQ multiplex PCR, while the TCRdb copy is restricted to in-frame clones and leaves out a portion. The sample has a few million clones, roughly 93% seen once; the top ten hold under 0.45%. Germline assignment: CDR1 SGHRS and CDR2 YFSETQ. The length of the CDR3 is 14 residues. V was pared by 6 bases and J by 6 bases, with 18 bases between. Source material: naive CD4+ T cells from PBMCs. Indicated subset: CD45RA+ positively selected. The clonotype originates from a man younger than 30 in good health. Some clones in this sample may be carry-over from other donors' samples. The chain combines TRBV5-1 with TRBJ1-2, with D perhaps matching TRBD1 (6 bases). The chain's CDR3 is CASTRGGGSDGYTF. The CDR3 DNA reads as TGCGCCAGCACCAGGGGCGGGGGCAGCGATGGCTACACCTTC.